This section outlines one TCR beta chain sequence together with its context. Its recognized antigen is unknown. No much larger clone is present one base from it, and per-base qualities are unavailable. These data come from a study of T cell responses to AZD1222 COVID-19 vaccine (dated by TCRdb to the early 2020s). As for the study more broadly: Because spike-specific TCR depth and breadth did not differ between the two schedules, AZD1222 recipients who got a second dose at roughly 4 weeks were pooled with those who got a second dose at roughly 12 weeks. TCR sequencing was performed for about 250 trial participants, of whom some 200 were given two doses of AZD1222 and approximately 25 were given two doses of MenACWY control vaccine. Trial participants were enrolled by age into subgroups of 18-55, 56-69 and 70-plus years, and around 140, 26 and 57 TCR-sequenced participants, respectively, were included in these subgroups.

What the time point label conveys for this sample: baseline before first vaccination. The vaccinee samples were drawn from two UK trials, COV001 and COV002, one of which was a single-blind randomized controlled phase 2/3 trial testing AZD1222 (ChAdOx1 nCoV-19) in healthy adults. For TCRbeta chain sequencing, PBMC samples were collected from trial participants at day 0 and at day 28 after the second dose. The CDR3 regions of human TCRbeta chains were subjected to immunosequencing. In the authors' own workflow: Repertoire TCRs were matched against a reference library of SARS-CoV-2-specific TCRs generated with the MIRA antigen-specificity platform. Breadth was defined as the fraction of unique TCRs that were SARS-CoV-2-associated. Depth was defined as the fraction of total T cells that were SARS-CoV-2-associated. Using the MIRA data, each spike-specific TCR was assigned both to the spike region to which the TCR was reactive and to a CD4 or CD8 class. Log10-transformed breadth and depth values were compared by one-way ANOVA with Sidak's multiple comparisons tests. The immuneACCESS repertoire file appears here via TCRdb, limited to in-frame rearrangements. These files lack a portion of the clones; in checked studies, under half of the deficit traces to unresolved V genes, and the cause of the others is not known. The DNA gave D and trimming, while V, J and clone size come from that table. Across this sample there are fewer than 130,000 clones, with about 90% seen only once. The ten most abundant clones make up 7.8% of the sample.

General findings and caveats noted by the study authors: Conclusions about previously exposed vaccinees were limited because only six AZD1222 recipients were SARS-CoV-2 seropositive at baseline. Reportedly, almost half of the unique spike-specific TCRs recognized epitopes lying outside the regions that are mutated in the B.1.351 and B.1.1.7 variants. After two AZD1222 doses, both the breadth and the depth of spike-specific TCRs were significantly higher than at day 0 and than in MenACWY recipients. In the small 56-69-year group, the increase in depth fell short of significance, most likely because of low power. Participants were mostly white British, with more females than males. The authors suggested clonal diversity may have been underestimated. Vaccine-associated CD4 TCRs spanned the whole spike protein, with dominant responses in regions 160-218 and 743-854. Because no day 14 peak-response samples were available, the repertoires could be characterized only after the peak T cell response.

V gives up 0 bases and J gives up 6 bases, and the segment between their germline ends measures 11 bases. The CDR3 runs 14 amino acids, cysteine and phenylalanine included. Only the CDR3 DNA is retained, 42 bases long and in frame from the first base. The germline V gene sets CDR1 to KGHSH and CDR2 to LQKENI. The chain couples TRBV18 to TRBJ1-2; the D region possibly corresponds to TRBD1 (6 bases align). The sequences come from peripheral blood, collected on day 0 of AZD1222 vaccination. This TCR came from an adult in good health. The sequence in DNA is TGTGCCAGCTCACCACCGGGGTCAGGGGATGGCTACACCTTC. This translates into CASSPPGSGDGYTF.